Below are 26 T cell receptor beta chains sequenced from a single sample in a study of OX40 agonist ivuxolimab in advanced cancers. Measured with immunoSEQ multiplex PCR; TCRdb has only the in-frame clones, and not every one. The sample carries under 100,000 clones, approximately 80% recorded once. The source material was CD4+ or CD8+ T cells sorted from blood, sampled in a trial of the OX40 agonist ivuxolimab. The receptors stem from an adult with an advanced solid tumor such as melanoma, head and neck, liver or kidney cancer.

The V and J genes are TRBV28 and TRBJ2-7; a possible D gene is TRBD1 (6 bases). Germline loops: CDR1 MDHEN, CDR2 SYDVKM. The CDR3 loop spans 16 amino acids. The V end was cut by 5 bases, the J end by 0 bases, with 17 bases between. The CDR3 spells CASSRRTDFISYEQYF. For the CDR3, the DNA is TGTGCCAGCAGTAGACGGACAGATTTTATCTCCTACGAGCAGTACTTC.

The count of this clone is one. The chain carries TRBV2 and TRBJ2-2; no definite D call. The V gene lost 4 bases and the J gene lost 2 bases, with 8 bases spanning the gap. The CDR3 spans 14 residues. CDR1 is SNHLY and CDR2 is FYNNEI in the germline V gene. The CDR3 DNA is TGTGCCAGCAGTGTGTCCAGAAACACCGGGGAGCTGTTTTTT. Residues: CASSVSRNTGELFF.

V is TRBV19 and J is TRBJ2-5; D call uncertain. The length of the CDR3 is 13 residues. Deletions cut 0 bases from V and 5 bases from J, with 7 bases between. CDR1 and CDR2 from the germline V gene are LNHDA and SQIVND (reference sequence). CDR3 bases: TGTGCCAGTAGTATAGATCGAGGCGAGACCCAGTACTTC. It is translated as CASSIDRGETQYF.

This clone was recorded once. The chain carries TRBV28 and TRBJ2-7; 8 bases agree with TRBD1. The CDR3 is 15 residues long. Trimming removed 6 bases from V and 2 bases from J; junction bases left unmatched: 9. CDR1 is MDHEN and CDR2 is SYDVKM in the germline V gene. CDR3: CASSSTGGLTYEQYF. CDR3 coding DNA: TGTGCCAGCAGCTCCACAGGGGGTTTAACCTACGAGCAGTACTTC. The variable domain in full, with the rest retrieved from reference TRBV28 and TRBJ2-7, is DVKVTQSSRYLVKRTGEKVFLECVQDMDHENMFWYRQDPGLGLRLIYFSYDVKMKEKGDIPEGYSVSREKKERFSLILESASTNQTSMYLCASSSTGGLTYEQYFGPGTRLTVT.

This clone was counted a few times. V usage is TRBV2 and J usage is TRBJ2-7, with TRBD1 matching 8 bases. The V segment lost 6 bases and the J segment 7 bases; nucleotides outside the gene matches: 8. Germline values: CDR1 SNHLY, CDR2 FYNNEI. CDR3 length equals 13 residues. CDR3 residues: CASRDREWGEQYF. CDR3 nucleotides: TGTGCCAGCAGGGACAGGGAGTGGGGAGAGCAGTACTTC. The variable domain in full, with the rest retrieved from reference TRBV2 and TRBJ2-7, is EPEVTQTPSHQVTQMGQEVILRCVPISNHLYFYWYRQILGQKVEFLVSFYNNEISEKSEIFDDQFSVERPDGSNFTLKIRSTKLEDSAMYFCASRDREWGEQYFGPGTRLTVT.

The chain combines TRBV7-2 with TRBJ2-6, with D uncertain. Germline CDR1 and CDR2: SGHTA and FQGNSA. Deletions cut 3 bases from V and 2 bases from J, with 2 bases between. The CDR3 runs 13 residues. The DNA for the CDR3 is TGTGCCAGCAGCTTCGCTGGGGCCAACGTCCTGACTTTC. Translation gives CASSFAGANVLTF.

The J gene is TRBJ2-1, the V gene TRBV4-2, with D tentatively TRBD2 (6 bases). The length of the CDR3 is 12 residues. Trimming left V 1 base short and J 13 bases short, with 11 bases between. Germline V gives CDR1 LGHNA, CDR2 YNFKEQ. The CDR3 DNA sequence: TGTGCCAGCAGCCAAGTCGCGGGACGCCAGTTCTTC. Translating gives CASSQVAGRQFF.

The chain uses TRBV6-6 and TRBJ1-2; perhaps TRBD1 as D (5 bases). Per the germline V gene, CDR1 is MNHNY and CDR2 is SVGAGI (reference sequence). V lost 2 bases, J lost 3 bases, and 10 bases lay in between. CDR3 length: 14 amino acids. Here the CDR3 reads CASSYGQGHYGYTF. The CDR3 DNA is TGTGCCAGCAGTTACGGGCAGGGACACTATGGCTACACCTTC.

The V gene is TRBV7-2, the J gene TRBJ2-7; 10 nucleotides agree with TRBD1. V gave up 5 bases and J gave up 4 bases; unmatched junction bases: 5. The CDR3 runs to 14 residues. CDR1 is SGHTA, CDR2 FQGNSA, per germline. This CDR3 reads CASSKTGGRYEQYF. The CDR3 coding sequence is TGTGCCAGCAGCAAGACAGGGGGCAGGTACGAGCAGTACTTC.

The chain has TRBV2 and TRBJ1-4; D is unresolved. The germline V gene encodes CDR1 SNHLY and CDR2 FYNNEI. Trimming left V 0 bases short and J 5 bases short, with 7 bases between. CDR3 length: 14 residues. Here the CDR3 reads CASSEATANEKLFF. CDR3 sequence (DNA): TGTGCCAGCAGTGAAGCAACAGCAAATGAAAAACTGTTTTTT.

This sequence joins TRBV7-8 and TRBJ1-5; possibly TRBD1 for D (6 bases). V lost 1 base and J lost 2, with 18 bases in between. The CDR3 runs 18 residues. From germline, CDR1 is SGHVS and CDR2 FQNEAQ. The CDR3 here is CASSLGRYGTGRNQPQHF. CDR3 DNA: TGTGCCAGCAGCTTAGGCAGGTACGGAACAGGGCGCAATCAGCCCCAGCATTTT.

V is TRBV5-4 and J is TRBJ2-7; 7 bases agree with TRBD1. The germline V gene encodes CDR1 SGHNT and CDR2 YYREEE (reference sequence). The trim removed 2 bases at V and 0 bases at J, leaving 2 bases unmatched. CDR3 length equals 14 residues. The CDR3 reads CASSLRGLSYEQYF. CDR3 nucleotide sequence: TGTGCCAGCAGCTTAAGGGGGCTCTCCTACGAGCAGTACTTC.

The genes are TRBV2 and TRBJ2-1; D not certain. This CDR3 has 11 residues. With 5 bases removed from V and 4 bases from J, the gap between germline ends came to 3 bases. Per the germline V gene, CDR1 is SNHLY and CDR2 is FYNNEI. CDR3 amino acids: CASSTYNEQFF. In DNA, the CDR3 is TGTGCCAGCAGTACGTACAATGAGCAGTTCTTC.

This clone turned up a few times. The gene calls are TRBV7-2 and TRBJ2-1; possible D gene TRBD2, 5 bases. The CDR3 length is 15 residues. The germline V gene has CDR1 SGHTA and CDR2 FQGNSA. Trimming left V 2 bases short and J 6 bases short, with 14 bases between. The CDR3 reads CASSLSLLRGNEQFF. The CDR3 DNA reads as TGTGCCAGCAGCTTAAGTTTACTCCGGGGCAATGAGCAGTTCTTC.

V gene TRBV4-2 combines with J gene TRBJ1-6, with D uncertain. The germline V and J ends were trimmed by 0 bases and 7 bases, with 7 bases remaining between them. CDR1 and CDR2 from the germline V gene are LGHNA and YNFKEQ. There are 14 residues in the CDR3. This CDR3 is CASSQDLRNSPLHF. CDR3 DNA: TGTGCCAGCAGCCAAGATCTCCGGAATTCACCCCTCCACTTT.

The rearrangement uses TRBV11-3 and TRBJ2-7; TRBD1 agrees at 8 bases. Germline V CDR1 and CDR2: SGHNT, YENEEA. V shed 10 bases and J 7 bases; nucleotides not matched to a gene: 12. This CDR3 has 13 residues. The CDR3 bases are TGTGCCACGTCGGACAGGGAAGGGCGGGAGCAGTACTTC. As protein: CATSDREGREQYF.

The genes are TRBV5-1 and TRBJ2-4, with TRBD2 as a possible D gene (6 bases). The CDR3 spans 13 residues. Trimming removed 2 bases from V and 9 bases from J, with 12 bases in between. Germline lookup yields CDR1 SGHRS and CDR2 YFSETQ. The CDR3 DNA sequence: TGCGCCAGCAGCTTTGGCGGCGGGACCATTCAGTACTTC. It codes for CASSFGGGTIQYF.

CDR3 sequence: CASSGLAGGTYNEQFF. In DNA form, the CDR3 reads TGCGCCAGCAGTGGACTAGCGGGGGGGACGTACAATGAGCAGTTCTTC. The chain is built from TRBV5-1 and TRBJ2-1, with TRBD2 identical over 15 bases. V trimming: 5 bases; J trimming: 4 bases; junction bases outside the gene matches: 4. There are 16 residues in the CDR3. Per germline, CDR1 SGHRS and CDR2 YFSETQ.

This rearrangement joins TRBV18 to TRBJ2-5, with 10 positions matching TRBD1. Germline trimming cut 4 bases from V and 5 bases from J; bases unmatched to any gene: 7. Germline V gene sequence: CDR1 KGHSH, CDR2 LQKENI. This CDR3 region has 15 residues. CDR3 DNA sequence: TGTGCCAGCTCACAAGGACAGGGGGATTTGGAGACCCAGTACTTC. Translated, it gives CASSQGQGDLETQYF. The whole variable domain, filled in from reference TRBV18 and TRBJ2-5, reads NAGVMQNPRHLVRRRGQEARLRCSPMKGHSHVYWYRQLPEEGLKFMVYLQKENIIDESGMPKERFSAEFPKEGPSILRIQQVVRGDSAAYFCASSQGQGDLETQYFGPGTRLLVL.

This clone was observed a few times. This CDR3 is CASSQQPPGLDIFDEQFF. In nucleotides, the CDR3 is TGCGCCAGCAGCCAACAGCCACCGGGACTAGACATCTTCGATGAGCAGTTCTTC. The chain is built from TRBV4-3 and TRBJ2-1; TRBD2 matches at 8 bases. With V trimmed by 2 bases and J by 8 bases, 17 bases remained unmatched. The CDR3 has 18 residues. The germline gives CDR1 LGHNA, CDR2 YSLEER.

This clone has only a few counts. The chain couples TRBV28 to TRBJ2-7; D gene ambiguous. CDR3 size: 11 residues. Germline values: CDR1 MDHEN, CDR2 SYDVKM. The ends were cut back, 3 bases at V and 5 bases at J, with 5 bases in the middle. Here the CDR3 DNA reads TGTGCCAGCAGTTTTCGGAACGAGCAGTACTTC. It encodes CASSFRNEQYF.

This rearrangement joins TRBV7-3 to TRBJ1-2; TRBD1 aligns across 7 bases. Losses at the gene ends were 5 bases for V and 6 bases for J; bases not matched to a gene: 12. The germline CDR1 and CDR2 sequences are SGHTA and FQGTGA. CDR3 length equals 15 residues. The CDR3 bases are TGTGCCAGCAGCATGACAGGGAAAGAACGCGATGGCTACACCTTC. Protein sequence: CASSMTGKERDGYTF.

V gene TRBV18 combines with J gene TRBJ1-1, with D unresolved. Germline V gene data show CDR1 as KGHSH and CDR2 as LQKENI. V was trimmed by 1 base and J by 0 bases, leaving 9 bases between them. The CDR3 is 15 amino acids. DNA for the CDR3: TGTGCCAGCTCACCACGCGCGGGTTTGAACACTGAAGCTTTCTTT. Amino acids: CASSPRAGLNTEAFF.

Written as DNA, the CDR3 is TGTGCCAGCAGCCAATCGACAGGGATCGGAAACACCATATATTTT. It is translated as CASSQSTGIGNTIYF. V is TRBV16 and J is TRBJ1-3, with 7 bases lining up with TRBD1. CDR3 length: 15 residues. Germline CDR1 and CDR2: KGHSY and FQNENV. Trimming took 0 bases from V and 4 from J; bases not matched to a gene: 3.

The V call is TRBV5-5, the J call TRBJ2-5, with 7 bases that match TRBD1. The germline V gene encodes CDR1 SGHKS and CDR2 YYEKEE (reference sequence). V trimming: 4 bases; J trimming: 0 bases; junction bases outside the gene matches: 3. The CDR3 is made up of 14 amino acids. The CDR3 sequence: CASSKDRYQETQYF. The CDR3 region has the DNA TGTGCCAGCAGCAAGGACAGGTACCAAGAGACCCAGTACTTC.

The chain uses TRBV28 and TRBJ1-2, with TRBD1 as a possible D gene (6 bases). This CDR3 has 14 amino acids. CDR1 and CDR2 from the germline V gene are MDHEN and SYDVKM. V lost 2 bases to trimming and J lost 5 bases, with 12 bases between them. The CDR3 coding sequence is TGTGCCAGCAGTTTAAGGGCTACAGGGTATGGCTACACCTTC. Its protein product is CASSLRATGYGYTF.